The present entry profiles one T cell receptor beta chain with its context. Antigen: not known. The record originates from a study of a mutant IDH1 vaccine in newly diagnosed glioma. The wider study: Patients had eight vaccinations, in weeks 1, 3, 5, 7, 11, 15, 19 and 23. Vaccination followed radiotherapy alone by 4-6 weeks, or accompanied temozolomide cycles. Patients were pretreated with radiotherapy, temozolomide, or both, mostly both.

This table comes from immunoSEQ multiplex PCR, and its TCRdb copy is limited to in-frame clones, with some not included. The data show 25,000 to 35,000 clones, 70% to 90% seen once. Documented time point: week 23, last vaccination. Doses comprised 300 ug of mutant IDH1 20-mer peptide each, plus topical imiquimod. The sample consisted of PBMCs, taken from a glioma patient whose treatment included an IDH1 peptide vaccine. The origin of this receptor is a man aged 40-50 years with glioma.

The CDR3 loop reads CASSADRGRFQETQYF. In nucleotides, the CDR3 is TGTGCCAGTAGTGCGGACAGGGGGCGATTCCAAGAGACCCAGTACTTC. The chain carries TRBV19 and TRBJ2-5; 11 bases are shared with TRBD1. This CDR3 contains 16 residues. CDR1 is LNHDA, CDR2 SQIVND, per germline (reference sequence). The junction had 6 bases not matched to a gene; V was cut back by 5 bases and J by 1 base.